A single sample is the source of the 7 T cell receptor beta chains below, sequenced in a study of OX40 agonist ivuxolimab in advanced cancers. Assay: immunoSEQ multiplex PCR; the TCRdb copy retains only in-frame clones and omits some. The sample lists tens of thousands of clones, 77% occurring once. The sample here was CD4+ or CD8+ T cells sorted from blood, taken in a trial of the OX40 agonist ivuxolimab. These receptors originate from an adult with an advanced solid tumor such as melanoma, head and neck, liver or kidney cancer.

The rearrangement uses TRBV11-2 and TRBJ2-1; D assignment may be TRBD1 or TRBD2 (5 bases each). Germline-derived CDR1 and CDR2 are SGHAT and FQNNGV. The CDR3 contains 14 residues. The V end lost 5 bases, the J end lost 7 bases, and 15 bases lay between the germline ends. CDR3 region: CASSRGPLQNEQFF. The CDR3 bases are TGTGCCAGCAGCCGGGGACCTCTACAGAATGAGCAGTTCTTC.

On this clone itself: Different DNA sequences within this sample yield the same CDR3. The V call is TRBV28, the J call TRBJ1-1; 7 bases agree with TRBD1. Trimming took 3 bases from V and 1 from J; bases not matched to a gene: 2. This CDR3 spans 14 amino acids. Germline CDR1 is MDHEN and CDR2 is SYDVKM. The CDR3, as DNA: TGTGCCAGCAGTTTGGGACAGAAGAACACTGAAGCTTTCTTT. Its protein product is CASSLGQKNTEAFF.

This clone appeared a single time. The CDR3 reads CASSVRDRGNNSPLHF. CDR3 sequence (DNA): TGTGCCAGCAGCGTCCGGGACAGGGGTAATAATTCACCCCTCCACTTT. This sequence joins TRBV4-2 and TRBJ1-6; 10 nucleotides agree with TRBD1. CDR3 length: 16 residues. CDR1 is LGHNA and CDR2 is YNFKEQ in the germline V gene. After removal of 5 bases from V and 5 bases from J, the junction contained 6 bases not matched to a gene.

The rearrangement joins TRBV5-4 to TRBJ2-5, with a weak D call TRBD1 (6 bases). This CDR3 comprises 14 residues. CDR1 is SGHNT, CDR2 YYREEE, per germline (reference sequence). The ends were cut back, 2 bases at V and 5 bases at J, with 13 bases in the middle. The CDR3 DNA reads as TGTGCCAGCAGCTTCGCCGGGACACCGGAGACCCAGTACTTC. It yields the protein CASSFAGTPETQYF.

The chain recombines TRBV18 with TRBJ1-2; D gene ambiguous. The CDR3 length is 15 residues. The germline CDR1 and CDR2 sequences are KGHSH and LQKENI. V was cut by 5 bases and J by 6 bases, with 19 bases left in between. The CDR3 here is CASSMSQPGKHGYTF. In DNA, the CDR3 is TGTGCCAGCTCAATGAGCCAGCCCGGAAAGCATGGCTACACCTTC.

The CDR3: CASSQHLTAGELFF. CDR3 bases: TGTGCCAGCAGCCAACACCTAACGGCCGGGGAGCTGTTTTTT. This rearrangement joins TRBV11-2 to TRBJ2-2; D gene ambiguous. Germline assignment: CDR1 SGHAT and CDR2 FQNNGV. V gave up 5 bases and J gave up 6 bases, with 13 bases separating them. The CDR3 consists of 14 residues.

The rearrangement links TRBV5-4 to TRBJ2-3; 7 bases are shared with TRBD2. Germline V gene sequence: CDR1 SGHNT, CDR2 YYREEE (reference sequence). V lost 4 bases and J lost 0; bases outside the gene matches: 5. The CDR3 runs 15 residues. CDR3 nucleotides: TGTGCCAGCAGCAGATCTAGCGGAAGCACAGATACGCAGTATTTT. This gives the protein CASSRSSGSTDTQYF.